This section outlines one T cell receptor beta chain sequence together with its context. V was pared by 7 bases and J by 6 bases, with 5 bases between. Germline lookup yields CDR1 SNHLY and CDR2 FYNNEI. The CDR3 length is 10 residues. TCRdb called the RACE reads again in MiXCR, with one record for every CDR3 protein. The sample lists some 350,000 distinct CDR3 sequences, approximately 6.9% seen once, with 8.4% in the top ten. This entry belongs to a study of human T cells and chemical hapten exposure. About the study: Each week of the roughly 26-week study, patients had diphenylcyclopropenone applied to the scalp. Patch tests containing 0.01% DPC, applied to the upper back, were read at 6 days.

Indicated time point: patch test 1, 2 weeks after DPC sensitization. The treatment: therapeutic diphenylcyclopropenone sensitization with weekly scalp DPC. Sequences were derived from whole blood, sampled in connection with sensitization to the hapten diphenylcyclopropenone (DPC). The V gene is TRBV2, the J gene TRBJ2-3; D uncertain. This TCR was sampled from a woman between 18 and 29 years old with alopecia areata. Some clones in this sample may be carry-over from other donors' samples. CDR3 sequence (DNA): TGTGCCAGCATGTTGGATACGCAGTATTTT. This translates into CASMLDTQYF.